The rows below give T cell receptor beta chains drawn from one sample of a study of beta chain features in type 1 diabetes. Libraries were prepared by immunoSEQ multiplex PCR; TCRdb keeps only in-frame clonotypes and omits some of them. Of about 300,000 clones listed, about 7.8% are singletons. Sequencing was done on a sample of central memory CD4+ T cells from blood. These receptors were obtained from a woman aged 18-29 years in good health. Each CDR3 is given with its conserved first and last residue. A D gene is named only where the DNA matches it firmly. Clone size, where shown, is once, few, many, or a class for clones that have expanded.

few	TRBJ1-2	14	NA	TRBV7-9	TGTGCCAGCAGCTTGAGTTTAGGAGAATATGGCTACACCTTC	CASSLSLGEYGYTF
NA	TRBJ2-5	15	TRBD2	TRBV7-2	TGTGCCAGCAGCCTTAGCGGGGGGTTACAAGAGACCCAGTACTTC	CASSLSGGLQETQYF
NA	TRBJ1-2	14	NA	TRBV14	TGTGCCAGCAGCCAGCAGACAGCTAACTATGGCTACACCTTC	CASSQQTANYGYTF
few	TRBJ1-1	16	NA	TRBV28	TGTGCCAGCAGACCAAGGACGGCGGCAGGGAACACTGAAGCTTTCTTT	CASRPRTAAGNTEAFF
few	TRBJ1-1	13	TRBD1	TRBV18	TGTGCCAGCTCACAGGACAGGGAAGCTGAAGCTTTCTTT	CASSQDREAEAFF
NA	TRBJ2-1	13	NA	TRBV11-2	TGTGCCAGCAGCCCGACTTCTCTTAATGAGCAGTTCTTC	CASSPTSLNEQFF
many	TRBJ1-3	16	NA	TRBV23-1	TGCGCCACCACGACTTTACAGGCCACCTCTGGAAACACCATATATTTT	CATTTLQATSGNTIYF
NA	TRBJ2-3	17	TRBD2	TRBV5-4	TGTGCCAGCAGCTTGGGGAGCGGGACTACTAGCACAGATACGCAGTATTTT	CASSLGSGTTSTDTQYF
NA	TRBJ2-1	15	NA	TRBV19	TGTGCCAGTTCAATCTACCGGGACCGCGCCAATGAGCAGTTCTTC	CASSIYRDRANEQFF
NA	TRBJ2-2	15	NA	TRBV7-8	TGTGCCAGCAGCCATTGGGCGGGGAACACCGGGGAGCTGTTTTTT	CASSHWAGNTGELFF
NA	TRBJ1-1	14	TRBD1	TRBV7-2	TGTGCCAGCAGCTTATCACAGGGGGCGTTTGAAGCTTTCTTT	CASSLSQGAFEAFF
few	TRBJ1-3	14	NA	TRBV28	TGTGCCAGCAGTTTTGTATCCTCTGGAAACACCATATATTTT	CASSFVSSGNTIYF
NA	TRBJ1-2	15	TRBD1	TRBV9	TGTGCCAGCAGCGCACGGGACAGCGGATACTATGGCTACACCTTC	CASSARDSGYYGYTF
NA	TRBJ2-5	14	TRBD2	TRBV5-4	TGTGCCAGCAGCTCAGCGGGGGGGGCCGAGACCCAGTACTTC	CASSSAGGAETQYF
NA	TRBJ1-1	15	NA	TRBV4-1	TGCGCCAGCAGCCCCTGGGGGTACCAGATGGGTGAAGCTTTCTTT	CASSPWGYQMGEAFF
NA	TRBJ1-5	14	NA	TRBV7-2	TGTGCCAGCAGTTCAGGGGTTCTGAGTCAGCCCCAGCATTTT	CASSSGVLSQPQHF
NA	TRBJ2-3	15	TRBD2	TRBV5-6	TGTGCCAGCAGCTTGGACAGCGGGGGCACAGATACGCAGTATTTT	CASSLDSGGTDTQYF
NA	TRBJ1-1	13	NA	TRBV5-1	TGCGCCAGCAGACAGGGAGGGAGCACTGAAGCTTTCTTT	CASRQGGSTEAFF